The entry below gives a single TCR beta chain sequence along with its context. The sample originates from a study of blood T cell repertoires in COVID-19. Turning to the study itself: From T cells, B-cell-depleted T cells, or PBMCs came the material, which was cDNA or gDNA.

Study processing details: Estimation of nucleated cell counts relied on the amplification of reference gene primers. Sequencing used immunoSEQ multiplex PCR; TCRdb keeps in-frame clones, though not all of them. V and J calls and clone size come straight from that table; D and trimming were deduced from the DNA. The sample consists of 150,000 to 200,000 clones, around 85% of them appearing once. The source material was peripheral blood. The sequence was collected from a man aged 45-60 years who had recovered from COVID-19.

CDR3 sequence: CASSMTGLTDTQYF. The CDR3 DNA reads as TGTGCCAGTAGTATGACAGGGTTAACAGATACGCAGTATTTT. This chain links TRBV19 with TRBJ2-3, with 7 positions matching TRBD1. The CDR3 has 14 residues. V shed 3 bases and J 3 bases; nucleotides not matched to a gene: 3. Germline CDR1 reads LNHDA; CDR2 reads SQIVND (reference sequence).